A single sample is the source of the 21 T cell receptor beta chains below, sequenced in a study of T cell responses to AZD1222 COVID-19 vaccine. Sequencing was performed with immunoSEQ multiplex PCR; in TCRdb, only in-frame clones are kept and a portion is missing. The table shows 150,000 to 200,000 clones, with roughly 92% occurring only once. Sequencing used peripheral blood, obtained on day 0 of AZD1222 vaccination. These TCRs come from an adult in good health.

CDR3 residues: CASSLFSTVDTQYF. CDR3 bases: TGTGCCAGCAGCTTATTCTCGACGGTCGATACGCAGTATTTT. The chain uses TRBV11-2 and TRBJ2-3, with unresolved D. The germline V gene encodes CDR1 SGHAT and CDR2 FQNNGV. The CDR3 is made up of 14 amino acids. V gave up 2 bases and J gave up 6 bases, with 12 bases separating them.

The chain links TRBV19 to TRBJ1-1; TRBD1 matches 8 bases. V shed 1 base and J 7 bases; nucleotides not matched to a gene: 5. The CDR3 has 14 residues. The germline V gene has CDR1 LNHDA and CDR2 SQIVND (reference sequence). In DNA form, the CDR3 reads TGTGCCAGTAGTATAGCAGGGGGCGTTGGTGAAGCTTTCTTT. Translating it yields CASSIAGGVGEAFF.

This clone was recorded once. The chain links TRBV5-6 to TRBJ2-7; a possible D gene is TRBD1 (6 bases). Germline V lookup: CDR1 SGHDT, CDR2 YYEEEE. The CDR3 spans 16 residues. The ends were cut back, 4 bases at V and 3 bases at J, with 20 bases in the middle. The CDR3 DNA is TGTGCCAGCAGCACCTGGGACACGTCAAACTTCTACGAGCAGTACGTC. Translation: CASSTWDTSNFYEQYV.

The CDR3 here is CASSLLGQGVSPLHF. DNA of the CDR3: TGTGCCAGCAGTTTATTGGGTCAGGGGGTTTCACCCCTCCACTTT. The chain links TRBV27 to TRBJ1-6, with 7 bases matching TRBD1. Trimming at V came to 1 base and at J to 9 bases, leaving 6 bases not matched to a gene. Germline CDR1 MNHEY, CDR2 SMNVEV (reference sequence). The CDR3 is made up of 15 amino acids.

V and J are TRBV2 and TRBJ1-1; D is possibly TRBD1 (5 bases). The V and J ends lost 2 bases and 10 bases respectively, with 11 bases between them. The germline gives CDR1 SNHLY, CDR2 FYNNEI. The CDR3 loop spans 12 amino acids. The CDR3 is CASSEWGRGAFF. For the CDR3, the DNA is TGTGCCAGCAGTGAATGGGGTAGGGGAGCTTTCTTT.

This clone was recorded once. The V and J genes are TRBV3-1 (or the pseudogene TRBV3-2) and TRBJ1-5; the D is unclear. The CDR3 totals 12 residues. Deletions cut 1 base from V and 5 bases from J, with 3 bases between. CDR1 is LGHDT and CDR2 is YNNKEL in the germline V gene (reference sequence). The CDR3 DNA sequence: TGTGCCAGCAGCCAAGGAGATCAGCCCCAGCATTTT. It encodes CASSQGDQPQHF.

The V and J genes are TRBV4-1 and TRBJ2-7; 7 bases are a match to TRBD2. This CDR3 has 15 residues. The V and J ends lost 0 bases and 7 bases, in that order; junction bases with no gene match: 9. Looked up from germline, CDR1 is MGHRA and CDR2 is YSYEKL. CDR3 nucleotides: TGCGCCAGCAGCCAAGAAGAGGCGGGAGCTCGGGAGCAGTACTTC. It encodes CASSQEEAGAREQYF.

The chain uses TRBV6-5 and TRBJ1-1; 9 bases align to TRBD1. The germline gives CDR1 MNHEY, CDR2 SVGAGI. The CDR3 totals 14 residues. The V gene end was trimmed by 7 bases and the J gene end by 5 bases; junction bases not matched to a gene: 8. The CDR3 sequence is CASTAQGAWTEAFF. The CDR3 coding sequence is TGTGCCAGCACCGCACAGGGGGCGTGGACTGAAGCTTTCTTT.

This clone was recorded once. V and J are TRBV5-1 and TRBJ1-2; TRBD1 matches at 7 bases. The trim removed 2 bases at V and 6 bases at J, leaving 16 bases unmatched. CDR1 is SGHRS, CDR2 YFSETQ, per germline. CDR3 length equals 17 residues. For the CDR3, the DNA is TGCGCCAGCAGCTTTCAGACTCCCCGACAGGGAAGCAATGGCTACACCTTC. This codes for CASSFQTPRQGSNGYTF.

As for this clone: Other nucleotide sequences in the sample specify the same CDR3. The chain employs TRBV27 and TRBJ1-1, with no clear D. CDR1 MNHEY and CDR2 SMNVEV come from the germline V gene (reference sequence). The CDR3 is 13 residues long. V was shortened by 3 bases and J by 0 bases, with 5 bases between the two germline ends. In DNA form, the CDR3 reads TGTGCCAGCAGTTTCGGTATGAACACTGAAGCTTTCTTT. Amino acids: CASSFGMNTEAFF.

The V and J genes are TRBV11-2 and TRBJ2-7; D might be TRBD1 or TRBD2, each matching 6 bases. Germline V lookup: CDR1 SGHAT, CDR2 FQNNGV. The CDR3 covers 15 residues. V lost 4 bases, J lost 2 bases, and 15 bases lay in between. DNA for the CDR3: TGTGCCAGCAGCTACAGGGTGGAGGGAACCTACGAGCAGTACTTC. Its protein product is CASSYRVEGTYEQYF.

The chain couples TRBV2 to TRBJ1-5; D uncertain. V was shortened by 7 bases and J by 0 bases, with 7 bases between the two germline ends. Germline CDR1 reads SNHLY; CDR2 reads FYNNEI. The CDR3 length is 13 residues. This CDR3 reads CASKANSNQPQHF. In DNA form, the CDR3 reads TGTGCCAGCAAAGCGAATAGCAATCAGCCCCAGCATTTT.

The J gene is TRBJ1-6, the V gene TRBV5-4, with 7 bases lining up with TRBD1. Trimming at V came to 3 bases and at J to 7 bases, leaving 4 bases not matched to a gene. The CDR3 has 14 residues. Germline CDR1 and CDR2: SGHNT and YYREEE (reference sequence). The CDR3 DNA reads as TGTGCCAGCAGCTACAGGGGTGGGAATTCACCCCTCCACTTT. Protein: CASSYRGGNSPLHF.

The chain carries TRBV10-3 and TRBJ1-1; unclear D gene. V was shortened by 3 bases and J by 1 base, with 9 bases between the two germline ends. Germline V gene sequence: CDR1 ENHRY, CDR2 SYGVKD. The CDR3 spans 14 residues. CDR3 nucleotides: TGTGCCATCAGTGATAAAGACGAGAACACTGAAGCTTTCTTT. It specifies CAISDKDENTEAFF.

The rearrangement joins TRBV4-1 to TRBJ2-7, with TRBD2 identical over 9 bases. The CDR3 contains 17 residues. CDR1 MGHRA and CDR2 YSYEKL come from the germline V gene. Trimming took 4 bases from V and 0 from J; bases not matched to a gene: 10. The CDR3, as DNA: TGCGCCAGCAGCCCCCCAGGTTTAGCGGGAGACTCCTACGAGCAGTACTTC. It yields the protein CASSPPGLAGDSYEQYF.

The V call is TRBV5-4, the J call TRBJ2-5; TRBD2 agrees at 8 bases. V lost 7 bases to trimming and J lost 1 base; unmatched junction nucleotides: 12. From germline, CDR1 is SGHNT and CDR2 YYREEE (reference sequence). This CDR3 is built from 16 residues. Here the CDR3 reads CASSPPAAGGQETQYF. CDR3 nucleotides: TGTGCCAGCTCCCCCCCCGCTGCGGGGGGCCAAGAGACCCAGTACTTC. The complete variable domain, with remaining parts taken from reference TRBV5-4 and TRBJ2-5, reads ETGVTQSPTHLIKTRGQQVTLRCSSQSGHNTVSWYQQALGQGPQFIFQYYREEENGRGNFPPRFSGLQFPNYSSELNVNALELDDSALYLCASSPPAAGGQETQYFGPGTRLLVL.

The rearrangement joins TRBV5-4 to TRBJ1-2; tentatively, D is TRBD1 (6 bases). V lost 7 bases, J lost 5 bases, and 18 bases lay in between. Germline V gives CDR1 SGHNT, CDR2 YYREEE (reference sequence). CDR3 length: 14 residues. The CDR3 nucleotides read TGTGCCAGCGGGGGCGATCCACAGGAGTATGGCTACACCTTC. It translates to CASGGDPQEYGYTF.

V and J are TRBV24-1 and TRBJ1-2; no definite D call. This CDR3 is 11 amino acids long. V was cut by 4 bases and J by 4 bases, with 3 bases left in between. CDR1 and CDR2 (germline): KGHDR, SFDVKD. Written as DNA, the CDR3 is TGTGCCACCAGTGACCTCTATGGCTACACCTTC. As protein: CATSDLYGYTF.

This chain connects TRBV11-1 to TRBJ2-5, with D possibly TRBD2 on 6 matching bases. The CDR3 extends over 16 amino acids. Germline-derived CDR1 and CDR2 are SGHAT and FQDESV (reference sequence). The V gene lost 4 bases and the J gene lost 2 bases, with 17 bases spanning the gap. CDR3 protein: CASSYLLGLTQETQYF. As DNA, the CDR3 is TGTGCCAGCAGCTACCTTTTGGGACTCACACAAGAGACCCAGTACTTC.

V gene TRBV7-6 combines with J gene TRBJ1-1; D gene unclear. V gave up 5 bases and J gave up 2 bases, with 9 bases separating them. CDR3 length: 13 residues. In germline, CDR1 is SGHVS, CDR2 FNYEAQ. CDR3 in DNA: TGTGCCAGCAGCCGTGGAACCAACACTGAAGCTTTCTTT. Protein product: CASSRGTNTEAFF.

The chain carries TRBV10-1 and TRBJ2-3; 15 positions match TRBD2. V lost 5 bases and J lost 1; bases outside the gene matches: 1. Germline V gene data show CDR1 as WNHNN and CDR2 as SYGVQD (reference sequence). This CDR3 is built from 16 residues. The CDR3 protein is CASSWTSGGGTDTQYF. The CDR3 DNA reads TGCGCCAGCAGTTGGACTAGCGGGGGGGGCACAGATACGCAGTATTTT.